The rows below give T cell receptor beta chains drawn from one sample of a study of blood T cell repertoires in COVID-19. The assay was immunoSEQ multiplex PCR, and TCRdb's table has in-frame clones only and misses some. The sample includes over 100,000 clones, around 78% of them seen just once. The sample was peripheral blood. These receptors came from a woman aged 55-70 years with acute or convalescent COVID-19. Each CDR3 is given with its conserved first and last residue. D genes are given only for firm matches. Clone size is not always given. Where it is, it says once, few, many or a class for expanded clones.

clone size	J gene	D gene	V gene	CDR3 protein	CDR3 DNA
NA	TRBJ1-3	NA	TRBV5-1	CASSLEREGNTIYF	TGCGCCAGCAGCTTGGAACGGGAGGGAAACACCATATATTTT
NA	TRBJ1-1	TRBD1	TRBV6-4	CASSDDWDRGWSEAFF	TGTGCCAGCAGTGACGACTGGGACAGGGGGTGGTCGGAAGCTTTCTTT
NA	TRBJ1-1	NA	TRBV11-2	CASSLGGSPEAFF	TGTGCCAGCAGCCTTGGGGGGAGCCCTGAAGCTTTCTTT
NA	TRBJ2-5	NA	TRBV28	CASNSLLGGGETQYF	TGTGCCAGCAATTCTCTACTAGGGGGGGGAGAGACCCAGTACTTC
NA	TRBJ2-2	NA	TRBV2	CASSTRRDYTGELFF	TGTGCCAGCAGCACACGCCGGGACTACACCGGGGAGCTGTTTTTT
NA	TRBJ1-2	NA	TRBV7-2	CASSQGPSYGYTF	TGTGCCAGCAGCCAGGGGCCGAGCTATGGCTACACCTTC
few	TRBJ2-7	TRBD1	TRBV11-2	CASSLTRGQYEQYF	TGTGCCAGCAGCTTAACCAGGGGGCAATACGAGCAGTACTTC
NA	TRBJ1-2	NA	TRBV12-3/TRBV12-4	CASSPGRNYGYTF	TGTGCCAGCAGCCCAGGGAGGAACTATGGCTACACCTTC
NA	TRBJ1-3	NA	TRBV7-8	CASTPGTTLGNTIYF	TGTGCCAGCACCCCTGGCACCACCCTTGGAAACACCATATATTTT
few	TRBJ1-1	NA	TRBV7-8	CASSAWQNTEAFF	TGTGCCAGCAGCGCCTGGCAGAACACTGAAGCTTTCTTT
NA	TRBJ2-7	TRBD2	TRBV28	CASSTPWSGSEQYF	TGTGCCAGCAGCACACCCTGGAGCGGGAGCGAGCAGTACTTC
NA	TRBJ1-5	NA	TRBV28	CASSLQTRLSNQPQHF	TGTGCCAGCAGTCTGCAGACGAGACTTAGCAATCAGCCCCAGCATTTT
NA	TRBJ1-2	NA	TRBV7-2	CASSSAGDGGGGYTF	TGTGCCAGCAGCTCCGCAGGGGACGGAGGAGGTGGCTACACCTTC
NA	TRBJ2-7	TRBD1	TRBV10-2	CASSESGTGIYEQYF	TGCGCCAGCAGTGAGTCGGGGACAGGGATCTACGAGCAGTACTTC
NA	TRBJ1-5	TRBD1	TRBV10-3	CAISSGQGQPQHF	TGTGCCATCAGCTCGGGACAGGGTCAGCCCCAGCATTTT
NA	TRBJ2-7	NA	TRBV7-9	CASSITGSYEQYF	TGTGCCAGCAGTATCACAGGGTCCTACGAGCAGTACTTC
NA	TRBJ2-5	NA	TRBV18	CASSEEQQTQYF	TGTGCCAGCTCAGAGGAGCAGCAGACCCAGTACTTC
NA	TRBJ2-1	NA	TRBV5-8	CASSFNRQAYNEQFF	TGTGCCAGCAGCTTCAACCGACAAGCCTACAATGAGCAGTTCTTC
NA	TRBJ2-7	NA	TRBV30	CAWSPRSFSYEQYF	TGTGCCTGGAGCCCCAGATCTTTCTCCTACGAGCAGTACTTC
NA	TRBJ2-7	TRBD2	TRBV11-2	CASSPPSGRAREQYF	TGTGCCAGCAGCCCTCCAAGCGGGAGGGCCCGCGAGCAGTACTTC
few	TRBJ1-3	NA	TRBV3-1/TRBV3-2	CASSRNRGVPGNTIYF	TGTGCCAGCAGCCGCAATCGGGGGGTGCCTGGAAACACCATATATTTT
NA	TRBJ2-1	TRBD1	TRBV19	CASRGSGGNEQFF	TGTGCCAGTAGGGGCTCAGGGGGCAATGAGCAGTTCTTC
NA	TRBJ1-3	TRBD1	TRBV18	CASSPGTVVLGNTIYF	TGTGCCAGCTCACCGGGGACAGTCGTTCTTGGAAACACCATATATTTT
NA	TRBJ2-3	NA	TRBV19	CATRAGQLSDTQYF	TGTGCCACCCGGGCAGGGCAATTGTCTGATACGCAGTATTTT
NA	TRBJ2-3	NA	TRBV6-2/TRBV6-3	CASSFRGTDTQYF	TGTGCCAGCAGTTTCCGGGGCACAGATACGCAGTATTTT
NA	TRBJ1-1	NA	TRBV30	CAWSNTPQGRGEAFF	TGTGCCTGGAGTAATACCCCCCAGGGTAGGGGTGAAGCTTTCTTT
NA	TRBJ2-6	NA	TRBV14	CASSQGTGTNVLTF	TGTGCCAGCAGCCAAGGAACAGGAACCAACGTCCTGACTTTC
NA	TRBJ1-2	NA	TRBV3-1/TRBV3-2	CASSPIRGVAGYTF	TGTGCCAGCAGCCCCATCCGCGGGGTTGCGGGCTACACCTTC
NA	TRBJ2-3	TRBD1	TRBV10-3	CAIRAAGGRWDTQYF	TGTGCCATCAGGGCCGCAGGGGGCCGATGGGATACGCAGTATTTT
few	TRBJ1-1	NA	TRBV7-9	CASSPRGNTEAFF	TGTGCCAGCAGCCCACGAGGGAACACTGAAGCTTTCTTT
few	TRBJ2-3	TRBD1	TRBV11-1	CASSILGQGAPDTQYF	TGTGCCAGCAGCATCTTGGGACAGGGGGCGCCAGATACGCAGTATTTT
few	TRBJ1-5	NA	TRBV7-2	CASSWQGQPQHF	TGTGCCAGCAGCTGGCAGGGACAGCCCCAGCATTTT
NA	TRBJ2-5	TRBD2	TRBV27	CASSPRLAYQETQYF	TGTGCCAGCAGTCCTAGACTAGCGTATCAGGAGACCCAGTACTTC
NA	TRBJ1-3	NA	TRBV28	CASRDSGNTIYF	TGTGCCAGCCGGGACTCTGGAAACACCATATATTTT
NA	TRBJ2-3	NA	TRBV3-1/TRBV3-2	CASSQGASMTDTQYF	TGTGCCAGCAGCCAAGGGGCGAGCATGACAGATACGCAGTATTTT
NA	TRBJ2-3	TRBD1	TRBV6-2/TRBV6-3	CASSDRVGDTQYF	TGTGCCAGCAGTGACAGGGTAGGGGATACGCAGTATTTT
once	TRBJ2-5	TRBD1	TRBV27	CASSSRQGETQYF	TGTGCCAGCAGTTCACGACAGGGAGAGACCCAGTACTTC
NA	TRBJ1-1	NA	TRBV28	CASREGQTEAFF	TGTGCCAGCAGAGAGGGTCAGACTGAAGCTTTCTTT
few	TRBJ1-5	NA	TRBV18	CASSPTATNQPQHF	TGTGCCAGCTCACCGACAGCTACTAATCAGCCCCAGCATTTT
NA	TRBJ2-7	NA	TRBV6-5	CASSRGTTYEQYF	TGTGCCAGCAGCCGCGGGACGACCTACGAGCAGTACTTC
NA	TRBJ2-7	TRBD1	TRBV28	CASSLPGTASYEQYF	TGTGCCAGCAGCCTCCCCGGGACAGCGTCCTACGAGCAGTACTTC
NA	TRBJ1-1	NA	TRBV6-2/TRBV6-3	CASSPGQGTNTEAFF	TGTGCCAGCAGTCCGGGGCAGGGGACGAACACTGAAGCTTTCTTT
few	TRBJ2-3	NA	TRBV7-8	CASSLYPSSTDTQYF	TGTGCCAGCAGCTTATATCCCTCTAGCACAGATACGCAGTATTTT
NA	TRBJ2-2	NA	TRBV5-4	CASSLASLNTGELFF	TGTGCCAGCAGCTTGGCTAGCCTGAACACCGGGGAGCTGTTTTTT
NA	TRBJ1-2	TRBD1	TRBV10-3	CAISESRDRGQVGYTF	TGTGCCATCAGTGAGTCCCGCGACAGGGGGCAAGTTGGCTACACCTTC
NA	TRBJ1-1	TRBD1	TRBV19	CASSPWRDRVMNTEAFF	TGTGCCAGTAGCCCGTGGCGGGACAGGGTAATGAACACTGAAGCTTTCTTT
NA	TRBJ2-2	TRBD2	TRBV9	CASSLGTSGGRELFF	TGTGCCAGCAGCCTCGGGACTAGCGGAGGGAGGGAGCTGTTTTTT
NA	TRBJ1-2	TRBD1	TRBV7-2	CASSSATGANYGYTF	TGTGCCAGCAGCTCGGCGACAGGGGCAAACTATGGCTACACCTTC
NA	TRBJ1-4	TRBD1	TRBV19	CASSERQGATEKLFF	TGTGCCAGTAGCGAGAGACAGGGGGCGACTGAAAAACTGTTTTTT
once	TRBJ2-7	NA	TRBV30	CACSGSYEQYF	TGTGCATGTAGTGGGAGCTACGAGCAGTACTTC
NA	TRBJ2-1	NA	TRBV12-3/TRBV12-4	CASNDNSDEQFF	TGTGCCAGCAACGACAATTCGGATGAGCAGTTCTTC
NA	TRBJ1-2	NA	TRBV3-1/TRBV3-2	CASSQGSVGSDGYTF	TGTGCCAGCAGCCAGGGGAGCGTGGGGAGCGATGGCTACACCTTC
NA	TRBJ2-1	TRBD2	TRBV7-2	CASSLWTSERYNEQFF	TGTGCCAGCAGCCTCTGGACTAGCGAACGTTACAATGAGCAGTTCTTC